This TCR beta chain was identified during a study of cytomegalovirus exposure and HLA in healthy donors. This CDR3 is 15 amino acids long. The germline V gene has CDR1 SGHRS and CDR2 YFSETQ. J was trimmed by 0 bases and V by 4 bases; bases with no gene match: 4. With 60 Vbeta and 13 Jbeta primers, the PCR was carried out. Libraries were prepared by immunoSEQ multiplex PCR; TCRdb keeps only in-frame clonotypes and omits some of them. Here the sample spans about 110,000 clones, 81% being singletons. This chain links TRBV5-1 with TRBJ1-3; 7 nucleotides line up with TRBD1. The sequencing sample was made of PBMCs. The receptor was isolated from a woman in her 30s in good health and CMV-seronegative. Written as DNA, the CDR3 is TGCGCCAGCAGCATAGGGACAGTCTCTGGAAACACCATATATTTT. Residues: CASSIGTVSGNTIYF.